This TCR beta chain was observed in a study of cytomegalovirus exposure and HLA in healthy donors. Germline CDR1 is SEHNR and CDR2 is FQNEAQ (reference sequence). With 3 bases removed from V and 7 bases from J, the gap between germline ends came to 16 bases. This CDR3 is 15 amino acids long. In the PCR, 60 Vbeta and 13 Jbeta primers were used. Data came from immunoSEQ multiplex PCR; TCRdb stores just in-frame clones and leaves some out. The sample consists of about 150,000 clones, less than 90% of them appearing once. Study observations and caveats: The HLA-A and HLA-B alleles of most subjects were reportedly predicted accurately from TCR beta sequences. It was approximately 170 TCR beta chains that were listed as cytomegalovirus-associated.

For this clone: Its antigen is unidentified.

This chain joins TRBV7-9 and TRBJ2-1, with TRBD2 as a possible D gene (6 bases). Sequencing used PBMCs. The sequence was obtained from a boy aged 2-9 years in good health and CMV-seronegative. The CDR3 DNA sequence: TGTGCCAGCAGCTTGTCCGTGCGGGGCCCGAATGAGCAGTTCTTC. Translated: CASSLSVRGPNEQFF.